This passage covers 32 T cell receptor beta chains from one sample sequenced in a study of Graves' ophthalmopathy and Graves' hyperthyroidism. Amplification of TCR beta CDR3 regions used RNA transcripts. HTBI primers were used in a first-round RT-PCR, which preceded a second-round multiplex PCR. One entry per CDR3 protein, called by TCRdb with MiXCR from the multiplex PCR reads. The sample shows 600,000 to 950,000 distinct CDR3 sequences, roughly 41% of them seen only once. Sample: peripheral blood. These TCRs come from an adult man with Graves' ophthalmopathy.

The chain joins TRBV25-1 to TRBJ1-2, with unresolved D. The CDR3 runs 13 residues. Trimming shortened V by 5 bases and J by 5 bases, and 12 bases separated the two germline ends. CDR1 MGHDK and CDR2 SYGVNS come from the germline V gene. CDR3 sequence: CASSLSATYGYTF. Written as DNA, the CDR3 is TGTGCCAGCAGTTTATCAGCTACATATGGCTACACCTTC.

This clonotype has a count of ten or more. The chain combines TRBV15 with TRBJ1-5; D uncertain. There are 15 residues in the CDR3. Germline values: CDR1 LNHNV, CDR2 YYDKDF (reference sequence). The V end lost 3 bases, the J end lost 3 bases, and 12 bases lay between the germline ends. Written as DNA, the CDR3 is TGTGCCACCAGCAGTAGACGGACGCACAATCAGCCCCAGCATTTT. This gives the protein CATSSRRTHNQPQHF.

In this sample, this clonotype turned up a few times. The chain uses TRBV5-6 and TRBJ1-2; D gene uncertain. Trimming cost V 1 base and J 14 bases, with 18 bases left between them. This CDR3 is 13 amino acids long. Germline CDR1 is SGHDT and CDR2 is YYEEEE. For the CDR3, the DNA is TGTGCCAGCAGCTTGTGGATAATGCAGGTATCAACCTTC. Translated, it gives CASSLWIMQVSTF. The full variable domain, rest sourced from reference TRBV5-6 and TRBJ1-2, is DAGVTQSPTHLIKTRGQQVTLRCSPKSGHDTVSWYQQALGQGPQFIFQYYEEEERQRGNFPDRFSGHQFPNYSSELNVNALLLGDSALYLCASSLWIMQVSTFGSGTRLTVV.

This clonotype was observed a single time. The chain recombines TRBV6-6 with TRBJ1-1; tentatively, D is TRBD1 (6 bases). The CDR3 is made up of 14 amino acids. Germline CDR1 is MNHNY and CDR2 is SVGAGI (reference sequence). Trimming stripped 7 bases from V and 4 bases from J, with 16 bases between. The CDR3: CASIISGGLTEAFF. The CDR3, as DNA: TGTGCCAGCATTATAAGTGGGGGGCTCACTGAAGCTTTCTTT.

The J gene is TRBJ2-7, the V gene TRBV29-1; 10 positions match TRBD1. After removal of 6 bases from V and 4 bases from J, the junction contained 6 bases not matched to a gene. CDR3 length: 13 amino acids. The germline gives CDR1 SQVTM, CDR2 ANQGSEA. The chain's CDR3 is CSVRDRGHYEQYF. For the CDR3, the DNA is TGCAGCGTAAGAGACAGGGGGCATTACGAGCAGTACTTC.

Regarding this clonotype: A read error may explain this, as a much larger clone is one base away. This rearrangement joins TRBV9 to TRBJ1-1; weak D call: TRBD1 (5 bases). The CDR3 is 14 amino acids. The germline V gene has CDR1 SGDLS and CDR2 YYNGEE. V was clipped by 2 bases and J by 7 bases, with 15 bases between them. CDR3 amino acids: CASSVEPEGIEAFF. The DNA of the CDR3 is TGTGCCAGCAGCGTCGAGCCGGAGGGGATTGAAGCTTTCTTT.

This clonotype was observed a handful of times. The CDR3: CSARDGRMNTEAFF. CDR3 nucleotides: TGCAGTGCTAGAGACGGAAGGATGAACACTGAAGCTTTCTTT. This chain uses TRBV20-1 with TRBJ1-1; D unresolved. Germline loops: CDR1 DFQATT, CDR2 SNEGSKA (reference sequence). This CDR3 is 14 amino acids long. Trimming cost V 0 bases and J 0 bases, with 8 bases left between them.

This chain uses TRBV11-1 with TRBJ2-5, with D possibly TRBD1 on 6 matching bases. The V gene lost 1 base and the J gene lost 5 bases, with 20 bases spanning the gap. The germline V gene encodes CDR1 SGHAT and CDR2 FQDESV (reference sequence). The CDR3 extends over 17 amino acids. The CDR3 coding sequence is TGTGCCAGCAGCTTAGGCACTAACGAACAGGGTCCGGAGACCCAGTACTTC. Translated: CASSLGTNEQGPETQYF.

This chain's CDR3 is CASSTPRDSPNEKLFF. In DNA form, the CDR3 reads TGTGCCAGCAGTACCCCTCGGGACAGTCCTAATGAAAAACTGTTTTTT. This chain joins TRBV25-1 and TRBJ1-4, with 7 bases lining up with TRBD1. CDR3 length: 16 amino acids. J lost 3 bases, V lost 5 bases, and 9 bases had no gene match. Looked up from germline, CDR1 is MGHDK and CDR2 is SYGVNS.

The chain carries TRBV2 and TRBJ2-7, with 9 bases matching TRBD1. The CDR3 has 15 amino acids. The germline V gene encodes CDR1 SNHLY and CDR2 FYNNEI. After removal of 5 bases from V and 5 bases from J, the junction contained 10 bases not matched to a gene. The CDR3 DNA sequence: TGTGCCAGCAGTTACTGGGGACAGGGATCAGACGAGCAGTACTTC. Its protein product is CASSYWGQGSDEQYF.

This clonotype was seen repeatedly, ten times or more. The genes are TRBV20-1 and TRBJ2-7; D gene uncertain. V was pared by 6 bases and J by 4 bases, with 13 bases between. The CDR3 has 12 amino acids. Germline loops: CDR1 DFQATT, CDR2 SNEGSKA (reference sequence). CDR3: CSARTDGYEQYF. CDR3 bases: TGCAGTGCAAGGACGGATGGATACGAGCAGTACTTC.

Many counts were recorded for this clonotype. CDR3 DNA: TGTGCCATCAGTGAGGGGACAGGGTCTAATGAAAAACTGTTTTTT. The encoded protein is CAISEGTGSNEKLFF. V gene TRBV10-3 combines with J gene TRBJ1-4, with 9 bases lining up with TRBD1. V lost 2 bases to trimming and J lost 3 bases; unmatched junction nucleotides: 1. This CDR3 has 15 amino acids. The germline V gene has CDR1 ENHRY and CDR2 SYGVKD.

This clonotype occurred many times. The V and J genes are TRBV19 and TRBJ1-1; no clear D gene. CDR1 LNHDA and CDR2 SQIVND come from the germline V gene (reference sequence). Trimming cost V 7 bases and J 0 bases, with 15 bases left between them. The CDR3 consists of 15 residues. The DNA of the CDR3 is TGTGCCAGTATCATAAGTGGGCGGTTGAACACTGAAGCTTTCTTT. Its protein product is CASIISGRLNTEAFF.

V usage is TRBV6-5 and J usage is TRBJ1-6; no clear D. Germline loops: CDR1 MNHEY, CDR2 SVGAGI. The CDR3 spans 13 residues. V was clipped by 6 bases and J by 14 bases, with 17 bases between them. The CDR3 bases are TGTGCCAGCAGCCGCGAAGGAAAGTCATCCCTCCACTTT. Translation gives CASSREGKSSLHF.

The rearrangement joins TRBV24-1 to TRBJ1-5; 7 bases map to TRBD1. Per germline, CDR1 KGHDR and CDR2 SFDVKD. V was pared by 7 bases and J by 11 bases, with 10 bases of the junction left unmatched. The CDR3 is 13 residues long. CDR3 bases: TGTGCCACCAGGGGGACAGCGCAAGAGACCCAGCATTTT. Amino acids: CATRGTAQETQHF.

The sample holds many counts of this clonotype. The rearrangement joins TRBV29-1 to TRBJ2-7; D is undetermined. The CDR3 has 11 residues. V lost 4 bases to trimming and J lost 2 bases, with 6 bases between them. Germline assignment: CDR1 SQVTM and CDR2 ANQGSEA. Here the CDR3 DNA reads TGCAGCGTTGGCCTGACCTACGAGCAGTACTTC. This sequence encodes CSVGLTYEQYF.

The rearrangement joins TRBV25-1 to TRBJ1-6; D is unresolved. This CDR3 has 15 amino acids. Germline values: CDR1 MGHDK, CDR2 SYGVNS. Deletions cut 6 bases from V and 8 bases from J, with 17 bases between. CDR3 coding DNA: TGTGCCAGCAGCTTGTCGGGTGTAGGCGATTCACCCCTCCACTTT. This gives the protein CASSLSGVGDSPLHF. The full variable domain, its missing parts supplied by reference TRBV25-1 and TRBJ1-6, is EADIYQTPRYLVIGTGKKITLECSQTMGHDKMYWYQQDPGMELHLIHYSYGVNSTEKGDLSSESTVSRIRTEHFPLTLESARPSHTSQYLCASSLSGVGDSPLHFGNGTRLTVT.

This clonotype appeared a few times. CDR3 residues: CASGRGTKWSEAFF. CDR3 DNA sequence: TGTGCCAGCGGGCGGGGAACAAAGTGGAGTGAAGCTTTCTTT. The genes are TRBV25-1 and TRBJ1-1; D unclear. The CDR3 sequence is 14 residues long. V shed 8 bases and J shed 7 bases, with 20 bases lying between them. Germline V gives CDR1 MGHDK, CDR2 SYGVNS. Using reference TRBV25-1 and TRBJ1-1 for the parts outside the CDR3, the full variable domain is EADIYQTPRYLVIGTGKKITLECSQTMGHDKMYWYQQDPGMELHLIHYSYGVNSTEKGDLSSESTVSRIRTEHFPLTLESARPSHTSQYLCASGRGTKWSEAFFGQGTRLTVV.

To note about this clonotype: A single base separates this from a much larger clone, so it may be a read error. This chain connects TRBV25-1 to TRBJ1-2; no firm D call. V was trimmed by 8 bases and J by 2 bases, leaving 6 bases between them. The CDR3 spans 11 residues. CDR1 is MGHDK and CDR2 is SYGVNS in the germline V gene. The CDR3 here is CASAENYGYTF. CDR3 coding DNA: TGTGCCAGCGCCGAAAACTATGGCTACACCTTC.

In its sample, this clonotype was seen many times. The chain couples TRBV24-1 to TRBJ2-2, with D perhaps matching TRBD1 or TRBD2 (5 bases each). Germline CDR1 reads KGHDR; CDR2 reads SFDVKD. V was trimmed by 1 base and J by 1 base, leaving 12 bases between them. This CDR3 has 17 residues. CDR3 amino acids: CATSDLGTAGNTGELFF. The CDR3 DNA sequence: TGTGCCACCAGTGATTTAGGGACGGCTGGGAACACCGGGGAGCTGTTTTTT.

With regard to this clonotype: One junction end disagrees with the germline gene, perhaps due to a read error. The V gene is TRBV7-3, the J gene TRBJ1-2; tentatively, D is TRBD1 (5 bases). The CDR3 has 17 amino acids. The V gene's germline CDR1 is SGHTA and CDR2 FQGTGA. The CDR3 bases are TGCGCCAGCAGCCAAGAAGGGGACGTGCTATCTAACTATGGCTACACCTTC. Its protein is CASSQEGDVLSNYGYTF.

The chain has TRBV9 and TRBJ1-6, with 7 bases fitting TRBD1. Germline CDR1 reads SGDLS; CDR2 reads YYNGEE. V was clipped by 4 bases and J by 10 bases; unmatched bases: 11. This CDR3 is built from 15 residues. The CDR3 protein is CASSRWKGAGSPLHF. CDR3 nucleotide sequence: TGTGCCAGCAGCCGTTGGAAGGGGGCTGGATCACCCCTCCACTTT.

This sequence joins TRBV10-3 and TRBJ2-7; D is perhaps TRBD2 (7 bases). The CDR3 covers 16 residues. Germline-derived CDR1 and CDR2 are ENHRY and SYGVKD. Between the trimmed V and J ends, which lost 0 bases and 7 bases, there was a span of 19 bases. The CDR3 bases are TGTGCCATCAGTGAGTCAGGGGGGGGGCGAAGTCGAGAGCAGTACTTC. Translating gives CAISESGGGRSREQYF.

With respect to this clonotype: Given the absence of the conserved phenylalanine or tryptophan at the CDR3 end, a read error is likely. No DNA is shown, since the ends of the CDR3 on it are uncertain; the CDR3 is the one TCRdb lists. The chain joins TRBV2 to TRBJ1-1. The CDR3 extends over 9 residues, inclusive of both ends. Germline CDR1 SNHLY, CDR2 FYNNEI. The chain's CDR3 is CASSERQVY.

This clonotype was detected ten times or more. This chain uses TRBV10-3 with TRBJ1-1; D uncertain. This CDR3 has 11 amino acids. Germline CDR1 reads ENHRY; CDR2 reads SYGVKD. With 8 bases removed from V and 1 base from J, the gap between germline ends came to 5 bases. DNA of the CDR3: TGTGCCATCGGGAGGAACACTGAAGCTTTCTTT. Translating it yields CAIGRNTEAFF.

A word on this clonotype: The missing conserved phenylalanine or tryptophan at the end of this CDR3 makes a read error likely. This chain links TRBV25-1 with TRBJ2-2; 11 positions agree with TRBD2. J lost 1 base, V lost 5 bases, and 6 bases had no gene match. The CDR3 has 17 amino acids. The germline gives CDR1 MGHDK, CDR2 SYGVNS. CDR3 region: CASSYSGLAGNTGELFL. As DNA, the CDR3 is TGTGCCAGCAGTTACTCAGGACTAGCGGGGAACACCGGGGAGCTGTTTCTT.

This clonotype was seen more than once but under ten times. CDR3 region: CSAREKLNTGELFF. The CDR3, as DNA: TGCAGTGCTAGAGAGAAACTGAACACCGGGGAGCTGTTTTTT. This chain links TRBV20-1 with TRBJ2-2; no firm D call. V was clipped by 0 bases and J by 1 base, with 6 bases between them. Germline V gene data show CDR1 as DFQATT and CDR2 as SNEGSKA (reference sequence). The CDR3 is 14 residues long.

Ten or more counts support this clonotype. The rearrangement joins TRBV7-3 to TRBJ1-1; D call uncertain. The V gene lost 1 base and the J gene lost 3 bases, with 6 bases spanning the gap. This CDR3 is built from 13 residues. Germline CDR1 is SGHTA and CDR2 is FQGTGA. The CDR3 loop is CASSLMRDTEAFF. The CDR3, as DNA: TGTGCCAGCAGCTTAATGCGGGACACTGAAGCTTTCTTT. The full variable domain, rest sourced from reference TRBV7-3 and TRBJ1-1, is GAGVSQTPSNKVTEKGKYVELRCDPISGHTALYWYRQSLGQGPEFLIYFQGTGAADDSGLPNDRFFAVRPEGSVSTLKIQRTERGDSAVYLCASSLMRDTEAFFGQGTRLTVV.

This chain uses TRBV19 with TRBJ1-1; tentatively, D is TRBD1 (5 bases). The CDR3 contains 15 residues. Germline values: CDR1 LNHDA, CDR2 SQIVND (reference sequence). The germline V and J ends were trimmed by 4 bases and 4 bases, with 16 bases remaining between them. The CDR3 DNA sequence: TGTGCCAGTAGTAAGGGGATTGGAGACCTCACTGAAGCTTTCTTT. This codes for CASSKGIGDLTEAFF.

The CDR3 DNA sequence: TGTGCCAGCGGGAGACAGGGCGAAAATTCACCCCTCCACTTT. Translating gives CASGRQGENSPLHF. This chain links TRBV9 with TRBJ1-6; 7 nucleotides align to TRBD1. V lost 7 bases, J lost 7 bases, and 8 bases stayed unmatched. The CDR3 extends over 14 amino acids. Germline V gene lookup returns CDR1 SGDLS and CDR2 YYNGEE.

As concerns this clonotype: A read error may produce the germline difference seen at one junction end. The chain carries TRBV7-9 and TRBJ2-7, with a possible D match to TRBD1 (6 bases). The V gene's germline CDR1 is SEHNR and CDR2 FQNEAQ (reference sequence). CDR3 length equals 18 residues. CDR3 coding DNA: TGCGCCAGCAGCCATCACCCCGTCAGGGGCAGTAAATCCTACGAGCAGTACTTC. Translation: CASSHHPVRGSKSYEQYF.

J is TRBJ2-2 and V is TRBV24-1; 7 bases map to TRBD1. CDR1 and CDR2 from the germline V gene are KGHDR and SFDVKD. With 4 bases clipped from V and 5 bases from J, the junction kept 15 bases outside the gene matches. This CDR3 is 18 amino acids long. This CDR3 is CATSDSVPGTVGTGELFF. CDR3 bases: TGTGCCACCAGTGACTCGGTCCCCGGGACAGTGGGAACCGGGGAGCTGTTTTTT.